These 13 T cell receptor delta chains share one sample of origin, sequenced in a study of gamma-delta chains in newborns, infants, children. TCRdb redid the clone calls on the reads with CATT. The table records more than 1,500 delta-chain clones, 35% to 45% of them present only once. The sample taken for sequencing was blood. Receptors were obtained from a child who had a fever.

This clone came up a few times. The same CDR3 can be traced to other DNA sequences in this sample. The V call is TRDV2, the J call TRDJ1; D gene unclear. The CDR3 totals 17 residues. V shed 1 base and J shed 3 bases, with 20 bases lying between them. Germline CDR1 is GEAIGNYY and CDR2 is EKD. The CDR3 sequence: CACDTVLPRPSADKLIF. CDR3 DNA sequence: TGTGCCTGTGACACTGTCCTCCCCAGACCAAGCGCCGATAAACTCATCTTT.

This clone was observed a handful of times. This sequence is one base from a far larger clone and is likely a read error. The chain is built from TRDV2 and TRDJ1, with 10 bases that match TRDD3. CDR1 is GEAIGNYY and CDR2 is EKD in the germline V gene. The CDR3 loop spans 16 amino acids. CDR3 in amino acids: CACDKLGDTRSDKPIF. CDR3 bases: TGTGCCTGTGACAAATTGGGGGATACTCGTTCCGATAAACCCATCTTT.

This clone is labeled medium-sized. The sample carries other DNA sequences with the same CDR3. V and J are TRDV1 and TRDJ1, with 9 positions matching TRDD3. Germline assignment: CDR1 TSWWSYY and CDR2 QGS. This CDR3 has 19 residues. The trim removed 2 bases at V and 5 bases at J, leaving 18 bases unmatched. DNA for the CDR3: TGTGCTCTTGGGGAAAGTTACATCTATGGGGATACGGGGCCTGATAAACTCATCTTT. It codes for CALGESYIYGDTGPDKLIF.

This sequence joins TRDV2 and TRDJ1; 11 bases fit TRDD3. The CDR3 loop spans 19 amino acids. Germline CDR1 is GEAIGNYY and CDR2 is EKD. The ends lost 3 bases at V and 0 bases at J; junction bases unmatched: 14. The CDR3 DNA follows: TGTGCCTGTGACCCCGTGGTACTGGGGGATAAGGGGTACACCGATAAACTCATCTTT. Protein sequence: CACDPVVLGDKGYTDKLIF.

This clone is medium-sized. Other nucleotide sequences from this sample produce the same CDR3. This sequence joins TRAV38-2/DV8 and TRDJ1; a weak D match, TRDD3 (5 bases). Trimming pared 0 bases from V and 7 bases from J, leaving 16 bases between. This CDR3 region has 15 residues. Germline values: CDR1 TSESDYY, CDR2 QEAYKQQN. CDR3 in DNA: TGTGCTTATAGGAGCGGTCGTTTGCTGGGAGGTAAACTCATCTTT. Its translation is CAYRSGRLLGGKLIF.

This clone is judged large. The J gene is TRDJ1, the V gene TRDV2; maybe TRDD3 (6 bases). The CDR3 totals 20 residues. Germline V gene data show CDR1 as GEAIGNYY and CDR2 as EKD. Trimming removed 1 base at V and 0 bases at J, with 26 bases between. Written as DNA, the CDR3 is TGTGCCTGTGACACGGTAGGGGTACCTGGGGCTGAGGGGTACACCGATAAACTCATCTTT. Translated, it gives CACDTVGVPGAEGYTDKLIF.

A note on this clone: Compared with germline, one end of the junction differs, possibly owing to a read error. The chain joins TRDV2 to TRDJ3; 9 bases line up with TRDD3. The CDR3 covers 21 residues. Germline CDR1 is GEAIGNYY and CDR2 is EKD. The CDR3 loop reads CACDTAPTGGPGSWDTQQMFF. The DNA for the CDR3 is TGTGCCTGTGACACCGCCCCTACTGGGGGACCGGGCTCCTGGGACACCCAACAGATGTTTTTC.

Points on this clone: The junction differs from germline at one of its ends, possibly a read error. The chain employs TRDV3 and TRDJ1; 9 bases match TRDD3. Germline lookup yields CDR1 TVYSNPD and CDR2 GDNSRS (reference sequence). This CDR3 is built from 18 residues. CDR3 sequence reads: CSAFCNQGIRFGSDKLIF. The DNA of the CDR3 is TGCAGTGCCTTTTGTAACCAGGGGATACGCTTCGGTTCCGATAAACTCATCTTT.

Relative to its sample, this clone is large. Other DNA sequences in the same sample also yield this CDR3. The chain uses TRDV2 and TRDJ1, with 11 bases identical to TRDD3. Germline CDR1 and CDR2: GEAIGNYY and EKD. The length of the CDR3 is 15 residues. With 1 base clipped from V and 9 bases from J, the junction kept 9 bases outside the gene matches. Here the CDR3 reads CACDTLMGDTQELIF. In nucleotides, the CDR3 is TGTGCCTGTGACACTCTGATGGGGGATACGCAGGAACTCATCTTT.

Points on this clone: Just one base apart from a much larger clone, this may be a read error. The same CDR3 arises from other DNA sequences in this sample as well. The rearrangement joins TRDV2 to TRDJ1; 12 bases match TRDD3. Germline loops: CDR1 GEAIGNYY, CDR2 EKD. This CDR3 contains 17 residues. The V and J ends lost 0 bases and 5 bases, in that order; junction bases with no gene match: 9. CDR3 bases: TGTGCCTGTGACACCGTTGGAAACTGGGGGATACCTGATAAACTCATCTTT. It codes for CACDTVGNWGIPDKLIF.

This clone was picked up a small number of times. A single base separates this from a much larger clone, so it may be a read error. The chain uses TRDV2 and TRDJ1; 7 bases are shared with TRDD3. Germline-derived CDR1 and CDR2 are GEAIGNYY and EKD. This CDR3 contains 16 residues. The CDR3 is CACDKLGIQYTYKLIF. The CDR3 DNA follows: TGTGCCTGTGACAAACTGGGGATCCAGTACACCTATAAACTCATCTTT.

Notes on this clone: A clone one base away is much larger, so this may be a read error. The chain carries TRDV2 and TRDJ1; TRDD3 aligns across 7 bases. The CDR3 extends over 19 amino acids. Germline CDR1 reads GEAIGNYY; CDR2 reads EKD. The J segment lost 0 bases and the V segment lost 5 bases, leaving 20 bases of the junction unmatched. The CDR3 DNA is TGTGCCTGTGGCACGGTACTGGGGCCAAACAAAAAATACACCGATAAACTCATCTTT. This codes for CACGTVLGPNKKYTDKLIF.

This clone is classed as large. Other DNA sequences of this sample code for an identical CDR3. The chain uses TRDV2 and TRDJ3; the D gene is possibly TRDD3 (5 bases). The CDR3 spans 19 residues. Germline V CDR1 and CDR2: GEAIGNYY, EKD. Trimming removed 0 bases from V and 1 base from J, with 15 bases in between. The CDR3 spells CACDTGGLRSSWDTRQMFF. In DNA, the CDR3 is TGTGCCTGTGACACCGGGGGGCTCAGATCATCCTGGGACACCCGACAGATGTTTTTC.